A selection of T cell receptor beta chains follows, all from one sample in a study of blood T cell repertoires in COVID-19. Some clones are missing from TCRdb's copy, which holds only in-frame ones; the method was immunoSEQ multiplex PCR. The sample contains about 210,000 clones, about 91% of which appear only once. Material: peripheral blood. The source of these receptors is a man aged 25-45 years with acute or convalescent COVID-19. The CDR3 runs from the conserved cysteine through the conserved F or W. Fields, in order: J gene, D gene, V gene, clone size, CDR3 DNA, CDR3 protein. D genes are given only for firm matches. For some rows the clone size is stated as once, few or many, or as a class when expanded; others skip it.

>TRBJ1-1|TRBD1|TRBV2|NA
TGTGCCAGCAGTTGGGACAGAATGAACACTGAAGCTTTCTTT
CASSWDRMNTEAFF
>TRBJ1-5|TRBD1|TRBV11-3|NA
TGTGCCAGCAAAGGGGGCAGGGATGGCAATCAGCCCCAGCATTTT
CASKGGRDGNQPQHF
>TRBJ1-3|NA|TRBV18|NA
TGTGCCAGCTCACCGGGGGGACCCTCTGGAAACACCATATATTTT
CASSPGGPSGNTIYF
>TRBJ1-2|NA|TRBV28|NA
TGTGCCAGCAGACCACCCGGGGGGGGAATATATGGCTACACCTTC
CASRPPGGGIYGYTF
>TRBJ1-5|NA|TRBV19|once
TGTGCCAGTCGTCGGCAGACTAGTTCCAATCAGCCCCAGCATTTT
CASRRQTSSNQPQHF
>TRBJ2-1|NA|TRBV6-5|NA
TGTGCCAGCGGGGCAGGAAAATGGAGTGAGCAGTTCTTC
CASGAGKWSEQFF
>TRBJ2-2|TRBD2|TRBV9|NA
TGTGCCAGCAGCGTAGTAGCGGGAGTGAACACCGGGGAGCTGTTTTTT
CASSVVAGVNTGELFF
>TRBJ2-5|TRBD2|TRBV7-3|NA
TGTGCCAGCAGCTTAGTAGCGGGTGGGGAGACCCAGTACTTC
CASSLVAGGETQYF
>TRBJ2-1|TRBD2|TRBV9|NA
TGTGCCAGCAGCGTAGTCTTGGGGTCGGGGACTAGCGGGAATGAGCAGTTCTTC
CASSVVLGSGTSGNEQFF
>TRBJ2-1|TRBD1|TRBV6-5|NA
TGTGCCAGCAGAAGACAGGGTGGTTGGAATGAGCAGTTCTTC
CASRRQGGWNEQFF
>TRBJ2-2|TRBD1|TRBV7-3|NA
TGTGCCAGCAGCCCGGACAGGGGTGGCACCGGGGAGCTGTTTTTT
CASSPDRGGTGELFF
>TRBJ2-7|TRBD1|TRBV18|NA
TGTGCCAGCTCACCGAGACAGGGAATGGTGGTCGAGCAGTACTTC
CASSPRQGMVVEQYF
>TRBJ1-2|NA|TRBV29-1|NA
TGCAGCGTGACGCTAGGCTATGGCTACACCTTC
CSVTLGYGYTF
>TRBJ1-5|NA|TRBV28|few
TGTGCCAGCAGTTTAGTATCGAGGAGGTTGAGCAATCAGCCCCAGCATTTT
CASSLVSRRLSNQPQHF
>TRBJ2-5|NA|TRBV7-9|NA
TGTGCCAGCAGCTTAGGGGCAGGGGAAGAGACCCAGTACTTC
CASSLGAGEETQYF
>TRBJ1-6|NA|TRBV10-2|NA
TGCGCCAGCAGGAGGACAGAGTTGAATTCACCCCTCCACTTT
CASRRTELNSPLHF
>TRBJ2-7|NA|TRBV6-1|NA
TGTGCCAGCAGTGAATGGGGGGAAAGTGGTCGGTACTTC
CASSEWGESGRYF
>TRBJ2-7|TRBD2|TRBV4-1|NA
TGCGCCAGCAGCTCACCTCAGACTAGCGGGAGGGCTGGTTACTCCTACGAGCAGTACTTC
CASSSPQTSGRAGYSYEQYF
>TRBJ1-2|NA|TRBV19|NA
TGTGCCAGTAGTTTTGTCCAGACAGCGATCAGCTATGGCTACACCTTC
CASSFVQTAISYGYTF
>TRBJ2-1|TRBD1|TRBV24-1|NA
TGTGCCACCAGTGATCGACAGGGGGCAGACAATGAGCAGTTCTTC
CATSDRQGADNEQFF
>TRBJ2-7|TRBD1|TRBV27|NA
TGTGCCAGCAGTTTAGGTACAGGGGGAATGGAGCAGTACTTC
CASSLGTGGMEQYF
>TRBJ2-7|NA|TRBV7-8|NA
TGTGCCAGCAGCTTAGCGTTGCGGGTGATTGGCTACGAGCAGTACTTC
CASSLALRVIGYEQYF
>TRBJ1-6|NA|TRBV6-5|NA
TGTGCCAGCAGGGGGGACATTTATAATTCACCCCTCCACTTT
CASRGDIYNSPLHF
>TRBJ1-4|NA|TRBV6-1|NA
TGTGCCAGCAGTGAAGCTATGGACATAATCAATGAAAAACTGTTTTTT
CASSEAMDIINEKLFF
>TRBJ1-5|NA|TRBV5-8|once
TGTGCCAGCAGCCCCATACGCAACAGGGTATCGCCCCAGCATTTT
CASSPIRNRVSPQHF
>TRBJ2-3|NA|TRBV12-3/TRBV12-4|NA
TGTGCCAGCAGACTAGACACAGATACGCAGTATTTT
CASRLDTDTQYF
>TRBJ2-6|TRBD1|TRBV19|NA
TGTGCCAGTAGTCCCCAGGGGGTAGCTGGGGCCAACGTCCTGACTTTC
CASSPQGVAGANVLTF
>TRBJ1-1|NA|TRBV19|NA
TGTGCCACCAGATCCTACACTGAAGCTTTCTTT
CATRSYTEAFF
>TRBJ2-5|NA|TRBV28|NA
TGTGCCAGCAGTTTACAAGGGGGTTCCATACAGACCCAGTACTTC
CASSLQGGSIQTQYF
>TRBJ1-2|NA|TRBV7-8|NA
TGTGCCAGCAGCTTACTTATAGCTAACTATGGCTACACCTTC
CASSLLIANYGYTF
>TRBJ2-3|TRBD2|TRBV19|NA
TGTGCCAGTAGTCGGCTAGCGGGAGGGGTCACAGATACGCAGTATTTT
CASSRLAGGVTDTQYF
>TRBJ2-1|NA|TRBV19|NA
TGTGCCAGTAGTATAGATCCCCGGACACCGTTGCAGTTCTTC
CASSIDPRTPLQFF
>TRBJ2-3|TRBD1|TRBV24-1|NA
TGTGCCACCAGTGATACAGGGGCCATCACAGATACGCAGTATTTT
CATSDTGAITDTQYF
>TRBJ1-1|NA|TRBV19|NA
TGTGCCAGCAGAACGGGGGACTCGGACACTGAAGCTTTCTTT
CASRTGDSDTEAFF
>TRBJ2-2|NA|TRBV7-6|NA
TGTGCCCTTACGGGAGAACAGGGGAAATCGAGATACACCGGGGAGCTGTTTTTT
CALTGEQGKSRYTGELFF
>TRBJ2-3|NA|TRBV5-4|NA
TGTGCCAGCAGCTCAGAGGGAAGGACAGATACGCAGTATTTT
CASSSEGRTDTQYF
>TRBJ1-2|NA|TRBV19|NA
TGTGCCAGTAGTCTAGACCTCTATGGCTACACCTTC
CASSLDLYGYTF
>TRBJ1-1|NA|TRBV12-3/TRBV12-4|NA
TGTGCCAGCATCAGGGAAAACACTGAAGCTTTCTTT
CASIRENTEAFF
>TRBJ1-2|NA|TRBV30|few
TGTGCCTGGAGGTTACAGGGCAGCTATGGCTACACCTTC
CAWRLQGSYGYTF
>TRBJ2-2|NA|TRBV19|NA
TGTGCCACCCGACTTGGCCTAGCGACCACCGGGGAGCTGTTTTTT
CATRLGLATTGELFF
>TRBJ1-2|NA|TRBV2|NA
TGTGCCAGCAGTGATTTTCAGGGGATGTATGGCTACACCTTC
CASSDFQGMYGYTF
>TRBJ1-6|TRBD1|TRBV27|NA
TGTGCCAGCAGCGTAAAGAGACAGGGAAAGGGATCACCCCTCCACTTT
CASSVKRQGKGSPLHF
>TRBJ2-5|NA|TRBV7-9|NA
TGTGCCAGCAGCTTAGGAGGTTCACGGGAGACCCAGTACTTC
CASSLGGSRETQYF
>TRBJ2-7|TRBD2|TRBV28|NA
TGTGCCAGCAGCAGCGGGAGGTACGAGCAGTACTTC
CASSSGRYEQYF
>TRBJ1-5|NA|TRBV6-5|NA
TGTGCCACCGTTTGGGGGCCGATAGTCCATCAGCCCCAGCATTTT
CATVWGPIVHQPQHF
>TRBJ2-7|TRBD1|TRBV3-1/TRBV3-2|NA
TGTGCCAGCAGCCAAAGGGACAGTCTTCTCTACGAGCAGTACTTC
CASSQRDSLLYEQYF
>TRBJ2-1|TRBD2|TRBV2|NA
TGTGCCAGCAGTGAACGCCGTCTAGCGGGGGGCGAGCAGTTCTTC
CASSERRLAGGEQFF
>TRBJ2-1|TRBD2|TRBV3-1/TRBV3-2|NA
TGTGCCAGCAGCCAAAGCGGGGGGTTCTACAATGAGCAGTTCTTC
CASSQSGGFYNEQFF
>TRBJ1-6|NA|TRBV6-4|NA
TGTGCCAGCAGTGAGCTTGGCAGGGGCAATTCACCCCTCCACTTT
CASSELGRGNSPLHF
>TRBJ1-1|NA|TRBV19|NA
TGTGCCAGTAGTAACGGACAGCGCGACAAAGCTTTCTTT
CASSNGQRDKAFF
>TRBJ2-1|NA|TRBV4-2|few
TGTGCCAGCAGCCAAGATAGGAGTGAGCAGTTCTTC
CASSQDRSEQFF
>TRBJ1-5|TRBD1|TRBV28|NA
TGTGCCAGCAGTTTCCCCGGCGCCAGGGGGCGTAATCAGCCCCAGCATTTT
CASSFPGARGRNQPQHF